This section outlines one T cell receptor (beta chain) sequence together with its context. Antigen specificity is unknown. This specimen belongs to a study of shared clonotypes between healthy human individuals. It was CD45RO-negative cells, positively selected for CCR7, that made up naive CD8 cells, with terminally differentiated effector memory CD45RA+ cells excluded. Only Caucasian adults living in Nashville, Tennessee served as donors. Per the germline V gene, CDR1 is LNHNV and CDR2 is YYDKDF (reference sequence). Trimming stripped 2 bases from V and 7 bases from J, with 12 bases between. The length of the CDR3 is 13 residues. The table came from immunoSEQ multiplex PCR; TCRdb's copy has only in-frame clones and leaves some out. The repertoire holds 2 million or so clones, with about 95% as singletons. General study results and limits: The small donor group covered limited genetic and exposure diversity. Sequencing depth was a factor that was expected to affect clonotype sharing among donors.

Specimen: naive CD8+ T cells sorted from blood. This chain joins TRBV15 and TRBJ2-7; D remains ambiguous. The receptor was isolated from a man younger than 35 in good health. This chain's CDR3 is CATSRPPGMEQYF. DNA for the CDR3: TGTGCCACCAGCAGACCCCCCGGTATGGAGCAGTACTTC.